This TCR beta chain was captured by sequencing in a study of glioma-infiltrating T cells after dendritic cell vaccination. Study background: Between about 2002 and 2013, patients got autologous tumor lysate-pulsed dendritic cell vaccines.

J was trimmed by 6 bases and V by 5 bases; bases with no gene match: 6. In germline, CDR1 is MGHRA, CDR2 YSYEKL. This CDR3 has 14 amino acids. The method was immunoSEQ multiplex PCR; TCRdb's version includes in-frame clones alone and lacks a portion of them. The top ten hold approximately 12% of the sample, which has 95,000 to 110,000 clones, 81% seen once. Study-wide results and caveats: Few patients contributed both blood and tumor specimens.

This clone was counted once. Its matching antigen is unknown. The sequencing here drew on blood, taken before dendritic cell vaccination. The J gene is TRBJ2-1, the V gene TRBV4-1; 8 positions match TRBD2. This sequence originates from a human donor with glioblastoma. The DNA of the CDR3 is TGCGCCAGCAGCTCTTGGACTAGCTCCAATGAGCAGTTCTTC. Its translation is CASSSWTSSNEQFF.